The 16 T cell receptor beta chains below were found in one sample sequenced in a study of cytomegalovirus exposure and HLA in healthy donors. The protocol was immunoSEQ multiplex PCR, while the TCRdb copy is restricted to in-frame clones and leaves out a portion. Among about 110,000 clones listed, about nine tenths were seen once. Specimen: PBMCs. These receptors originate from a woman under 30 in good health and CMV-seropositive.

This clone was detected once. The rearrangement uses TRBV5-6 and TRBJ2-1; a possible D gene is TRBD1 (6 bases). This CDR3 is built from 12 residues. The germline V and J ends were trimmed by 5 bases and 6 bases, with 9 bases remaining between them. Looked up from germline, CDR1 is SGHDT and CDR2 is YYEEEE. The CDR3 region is CASSLGGNEQFF. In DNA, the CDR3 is TGTGCCAGCAGTCTAGGGGGCAATGAGCAGTTCTTC. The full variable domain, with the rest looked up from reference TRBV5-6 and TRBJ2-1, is DAGVTQSPTHLIKTRGQQVTLRCSPKSGHDTVSWYQQALGQGPQFIFQYYEEEERQRGNFPDRFSGHQFPNYSSELNVNALLLGDSALYLCASSLGGNEQFFGPGTRLTVL.

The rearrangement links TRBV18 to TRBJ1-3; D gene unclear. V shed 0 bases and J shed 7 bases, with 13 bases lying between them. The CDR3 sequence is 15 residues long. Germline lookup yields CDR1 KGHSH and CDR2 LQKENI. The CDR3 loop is CASSPPTSARNTIYF. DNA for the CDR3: TGTGCCAGCTCACCACCGACTTCGGCTAGGAACACCATATATTTT.

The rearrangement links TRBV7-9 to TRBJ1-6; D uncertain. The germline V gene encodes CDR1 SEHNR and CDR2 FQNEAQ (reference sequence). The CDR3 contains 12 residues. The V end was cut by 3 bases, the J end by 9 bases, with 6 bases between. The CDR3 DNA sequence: TGTGCCAGCAGCTTGGGCTTTTCACCCCTCCACTTT. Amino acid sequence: CASSLGFSPLHF.

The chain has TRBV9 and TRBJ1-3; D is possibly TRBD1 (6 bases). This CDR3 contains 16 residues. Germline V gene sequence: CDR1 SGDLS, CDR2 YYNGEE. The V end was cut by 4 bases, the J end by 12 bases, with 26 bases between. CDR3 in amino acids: CASSPKRGDLIGGIYF. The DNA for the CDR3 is TGTGCCAGCAGCCCAAAAAGAGGGGATCTGATAGGGGGCATATATTTT.

The CDR3 spells CASSRGDSGANVLTF. As DNA, the CDR3 is TGTGCCAGCAGCAGAGGCGATTCTGGGGCCAACGTCCTGACTTTC. V is TRBV9 and J is TRBJ2-6, with D unclear. The CDR3 is 15 amino acids. CDR1 is SGDLS and CDR2 is YYNGEE in the germline V gene. The V end was cut by 4 bases, the J end by 1 base, with 9 bases between.

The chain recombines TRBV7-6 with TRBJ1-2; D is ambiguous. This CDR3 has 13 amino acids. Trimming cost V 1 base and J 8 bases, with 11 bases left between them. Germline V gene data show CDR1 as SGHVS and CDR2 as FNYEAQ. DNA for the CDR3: TGTGCCAGCAGCTTAGACGGGGTCGGAGGCTACACCTTC. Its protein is CASSLDGVGGYTF.

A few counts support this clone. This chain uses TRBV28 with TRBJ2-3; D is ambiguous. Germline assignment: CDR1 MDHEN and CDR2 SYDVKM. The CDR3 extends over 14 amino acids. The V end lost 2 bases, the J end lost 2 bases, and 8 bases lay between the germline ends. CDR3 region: CASSLGQPTDTQYF. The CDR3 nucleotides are TGTGCCAGCAGTTTAGGGCAGCCCACAGATACGCAGTATTTT.

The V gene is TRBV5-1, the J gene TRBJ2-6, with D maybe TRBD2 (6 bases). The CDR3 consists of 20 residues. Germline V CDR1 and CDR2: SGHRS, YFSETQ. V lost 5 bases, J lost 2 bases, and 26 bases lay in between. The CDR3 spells CASRTPPAGSLRAGANVLTF. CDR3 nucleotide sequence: TGCGCCAGCAGAACCCCCCCGGCGGGATCCCTCCGTGCTGGGGCCAACGTCCTGACTTTC.

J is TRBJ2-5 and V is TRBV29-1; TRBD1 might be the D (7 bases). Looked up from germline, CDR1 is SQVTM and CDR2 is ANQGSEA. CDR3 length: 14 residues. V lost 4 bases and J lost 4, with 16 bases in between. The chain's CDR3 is CSVGPRGTVETQYF. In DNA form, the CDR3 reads TGCAGCGTTGGTCCCCGGGGGACAGTAGAGACCCAGTACTTC.

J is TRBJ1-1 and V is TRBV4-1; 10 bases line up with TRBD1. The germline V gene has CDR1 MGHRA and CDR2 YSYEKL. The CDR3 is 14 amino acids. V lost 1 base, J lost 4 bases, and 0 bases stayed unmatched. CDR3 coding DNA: TGCGCCAGCAGCCAAGGACAGGGGGCCACTGAAGCTTTCTTT. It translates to CASSQGQGATEAFF.

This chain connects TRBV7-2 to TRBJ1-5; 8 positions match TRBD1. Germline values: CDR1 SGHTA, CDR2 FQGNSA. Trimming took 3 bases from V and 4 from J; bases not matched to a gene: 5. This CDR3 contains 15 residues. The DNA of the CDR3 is TGTGCCAGCAGCTTGGGCCGGGACAGGAATCAGCCCCAGCATTTT. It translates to CASSLGRDRNQPQHF. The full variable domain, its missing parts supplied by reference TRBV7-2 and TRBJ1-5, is GAGVSQSPSNKVTEKGKDVELRCDPISGHTALYWYRQSLGQGLEFLIYFQGNSAPDKSGLPSDRFSAERTGGSVSTLTIQRTQQEDSAVYLCASSLGRDRNQPQHFGDGTRLSIL.

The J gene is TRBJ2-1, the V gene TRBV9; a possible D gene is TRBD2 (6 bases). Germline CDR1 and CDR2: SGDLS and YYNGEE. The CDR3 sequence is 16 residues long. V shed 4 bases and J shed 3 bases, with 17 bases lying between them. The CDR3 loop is CASSSMMGGYYNEQFF. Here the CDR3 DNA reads TGTGCCAGCAGCTCCATGATGGGGGGATACTACAATGAGCAGTTCTTC.

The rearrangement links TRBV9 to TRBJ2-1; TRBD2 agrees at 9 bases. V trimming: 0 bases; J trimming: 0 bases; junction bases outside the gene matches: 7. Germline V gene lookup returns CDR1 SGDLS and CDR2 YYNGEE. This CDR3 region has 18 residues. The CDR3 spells CASSVVGSGGSSYNEQFF. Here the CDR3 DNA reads TGTGCCAGCAGCGTAGTTGGTAGCGGGGGAAGCTCCTACAATGAGCAGTTCTTC.

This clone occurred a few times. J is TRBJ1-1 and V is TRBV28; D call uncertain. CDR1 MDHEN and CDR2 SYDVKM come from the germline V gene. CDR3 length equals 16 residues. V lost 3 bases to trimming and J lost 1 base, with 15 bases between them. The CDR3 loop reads CASSFPAWSGNTEAFF. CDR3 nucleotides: TGTGCCAGCAGTTTCCCAGCATGGAGTGGGAACACTGAAGCTTTCTTT. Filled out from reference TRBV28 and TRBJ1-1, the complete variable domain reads DVKVTQSSRYLVKRTGEKVFLECVQDMDHENMFWYRQDPGLGLRLIYFSYDVKMKEKGDIPEGYSVSREKKERFSLILESASTNQTSMYLCASSFPAWSGNTEAFFGQGTRLTVV.

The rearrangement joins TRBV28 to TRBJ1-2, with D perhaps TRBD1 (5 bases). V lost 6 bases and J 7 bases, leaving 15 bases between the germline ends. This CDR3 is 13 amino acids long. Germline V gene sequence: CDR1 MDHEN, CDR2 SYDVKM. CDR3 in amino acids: CASRDQGKGGYTF. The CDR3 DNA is TGTGCCAGCAGGGACCAGGGTAAGGGTGGCTACACCTTC.

As DNA, the CDR3 is TGCGCCAGCAGCCAAAAGGCGGGCGGGGAGCTGTTTTTT. Protein: CASSQKAGGELFF. V is TRBV4-1 and J is TRBJ2-2, with a tentative D call TRBD2 (5 bases). V lost 2 bases to trimming and J lost 7 bases, with 8 bases between them. Germline V gene data show CDR1 as MGHRA and CDR2 as YSYEKL. The CDR3 totals 13 residues.